The 24 T cell receptor beta chains reported below all come from one sample, sequenced in a study of blood T cells in healthy people across ages. With a J-beta primer mix and a sample-barcoded 5' primer, a second PCR ran about 6 to 11 cycles. MiXCR was run by TCRdb on the 5' RACE reads, yielding one entry per CDR3 protein. Among 1,500,000 or so distinct CDR3 sequences listed, approximately 59% were seen once. The specimen sequenced was blood. These receptor sequences come from a man aged 18 to 29 in good health.

Of note for this clonotype: Mismatch with germline at one junction end may stem from a read error. The V gene is TRBV7-8, the J gene TRBJ2-1; D uncertain. Germline CDR1 and CDR2: SGHVS and FQNEAQ. CDR3 size: 14 residues. The CDR3 sequence: CACSQVDNTYEQFF. DNA of the CDR3: TGTGCCTGCAGCCAAGTAGACAATACCTACGAGCAGTTCTTC. Complete variable domain (other parts from reference TRBV7-8 and TRBJ2-1): GAGVSQSPRYKVAKRGQDVALRCDPISGHVSLFWYQQALGQGPEFLTYFQNEAQLDKSGLPSDRFFAERPEGSVSTLKIQRTQQEDSAVYLCACSQVDNTYEQFFGPGTRLTVL.

V is TRBV4-3 and J is TRBJ2-5; TRBD1 is a possible D gene (6 bases). This CDR3 region has 15 residues. Germline V gene sequence: CDR1 LGHNA, CDR2 YSLEER. Deletions cut 0 bases from V and 2 bases from J, with 10 bases between. The CDR3 is CASSQDDRPQETQYF. Written as DNA, the CDR3 is TGCGCCAGCAGCCAAGATGACAGGCCTCAAGAGACCCAGTACTTC.

The chain has TRBV12-3 or TRBV12-4 and TRBJ1-4; no firm D call. The CDR3 sequence is 14 residues long. Trimming took off 2 bases at V and 7 bases at J, with 11 bases between the two ends. The CDR3 protein is CASSLTGSFEKLFF. The CDR3 DNA is TGTGCCAGCAGTTTAACTGGGTCTTTTGAAAAACTGTTTTTT.

This clonotype occurred a few times. The CDR3 region has the DNA TGCAGCGGCGAGCGGGGAGACTACAATGAGCAGTTCTTC. It specifies CSGERGDYNEQFF. The chain couples TRBV29-1 to TRBJ2-1, with 7 bases that match TRBD2. V was pared by 7 bases and J by 3 bases, with 6 bases of the junction left unmatched. The CDR3 totals 13 residues. The germline gives CDR1 SQVTM, CDR2 ANQGSEA.

This sequence joins TRBV29-1 and TRBJ2-5; TRBD1 might be the D (5 bases). Germline V gives CDR1 SQVTM, CDR2 ANQGSEA. V was clipped by 7 bases and J by 4 bases, with 16 bases between them. The CDR3 totals 13 residues. The CDR3 region is CSGGLGSRETQYF. DNA of the CDR3: TGCAGCGGGGGCCTGGGCAGTAGAGAGACCCAGTACTTC.

The genes are TRBV20-1 and TRBJ2-7; D unresolved. Germline CDR1 is DFQATT and CDR2 is SNEGSKA (reference sequence). The CDR3 is 13 amino acids. The V gene lost 6 bases and the J gene lost 0 bases, with 12 bases spanning the gap. The CDR3 DNA reads as TGCAGTGCCCCTAACAAGAGCTCCTACGAGCAGTACTTC. Protein product: CSAPNKSSYEQYF.

The chain carries TRBV20-1 and TRBJ2-4; TRBD1 matches 10 bases. The assigned J gene may be wrong: the sequence end matches TRBJ2-7 better. Per the germline V gene, CDR1 is DFQATT and CDR2 is SNEGSKA (reference sequence). The CDR3 spans 13 residues. The CDR3 sequence is CSAKTGGVNEQYF. The CDR3 region has the DNA TGCAGTGCTAAGACAGGGGGCGTAAACGAGCAGTACTTC.

The chain is built from TRBV6-6 and TRBJ2-1; D call uncertain. The V gene lost 11 bases and the J gene lost 6 bases, with 29 bases spanning the gap. In germline, CDR1 is MNHNY, CDR2 SVGAGI (reference sequence). The CDR3 is made up of 17 amino acids. The CDR3 loop is CAGGFLGPPTDPNEQFF. CDR3 DNA sequence: TGTGCCGGCGGCTTCCTGGGCCCGCCAACCGATCCCAATGAGCAGTTCTTC.

V gene TRBV5-6 combines with J gene TRBJ1-1, with TRBD1 as a possible D gene (5 bases). The CDR3 has 14 residues. V gave up 1 base and J gave up 3 bases, with 10 bases separating them. Germline V gene sequence: CDR1 SGHDT, CDR2 YYEEEE. The chain's CDR3 is CASSLYRLYTEAFF. CDR3 DNA sequence: TGTGCCAGCAGCTTGTACAGGCTCTACACTGAAGCTTTCTTT.

CDR3 amino acids: CASKLDRVPTLGYTF. The CDR3 nucleotides read TGTGCCAGCAAACTCGACAGGGTTCCAACACTTGGCTACACCTTC. The rearrangement joins TRBV6-6 to TRBJ1-2; 7 bases agree with TRBD1. Germline V CDR1 and CDR2: MNHNY, SVGAGI (reference sequence). The V and J ends lost 7 bases and 7 bases, in that order; junction bases with no gene match: 15. This CDR3 spans 15 amino acids.

The rearrangement joins TRBV12-3 or TRBV12-4 to TRBJ1-6; no clear D gene. The CDR3 is 15 amino acids. V was shortened by 4 bases and J by 5 bases, with 12 bases between the two germline ends. CDR3 DNA sequence: TGTGCCAGCAGTTCGTTGATACTGAATAATTCACCCCTCCACTTT. Translation gives CASSSLILNNSPLHF.

The chain couples TRBV6-6 to TRBJ2-6; D gene ambiguous. Germline values: CDR1 MNHNY, CDR2 SVGAGI (reference sequence). V shed 2 bases and J shed 4 bases, with 9 bases lying between them. CDR3 size: 15 residues. CDR3 in DNA: TGTGCCAGCAGTTACAGGGCGGCCGGGGCCAACGTCCTGACTTTC. Protein: CASSYRAAGANVLTF.

V usage is TRBV3-1 and J usage is TRBJ1-2; 7 positions agree with TRBD1. The CDR3 contains 15 residues. Germline-derived CDR1 and CDR2 are LGHDT and YNNKEL (reference sequence). The V gene end was trimmed by 1 base and the J gene end by 6 bases; junction bases not matched to a gene: 8. The CDR3 nucleotides read TGTGCCAGCAGCCAAGGGGACAGTGTCCATGATGGCTACACCTTC. It specifies CASSQGDSVHDGYTF. The variable domain in full, completed from reference TRBV3-1 and TRBJ1-2, reads DTAVSQTPKYLVTQMGNDKSIKCEQNLGHDTMYWYKQDSKKFLKIMFSYNNKELIINETVPNRFSPKSPDKAHLNLHINSLELGDSAVYFCASSQGDSVHDGYTFGSGTRLTVV.

This chain joins TRBV6-6 and TRBJ2-1, with 9 positions matching TRBD1. Per the germline V gene, CDR1 is MNHNY and CDR2 is SVGAGI (reference sequence). The V segment lost 6 bases and the J segment 6 bases; nucleotides outside the gene matches: 12. The CDR3 covers 16 residues. CDR3 DNA: TGTGCCAGCAGCCGCCACGACAGGGGGGATCCCAATGAGCAGTTCTTC. Translated, it gives CASSRHDRGDPNEQFF.

V is TRBV5-1 and J is TRBJ2-1, with D tentatively TRBD2 (6 bases). Trimming removed 0 bases from V and 2 bases from J, with 9 bases in between. Per germline, CDR1 SGHRS and CDR2 YFSETQ. The CDR3 spans 15 residues. The CDR3, as DNA: TGCGCCAGCAGCTTGGCGCGGGGTGCCTACAATGAGCAGTTCTTC. Translation gives CASSLARGAYNEQFF.

This clonotype was counted a few times. The chain uses TRBV25-1 and TRBJ2-5; 9 bases are a match to TRBD1. The CDR3 has 17 amino acids. V was clipped by 5 bases and J by 4 bases; unmatched bases: 14. Germline V CDR1 and CDR2: MGHDK, SYGVNS. The CDR3 nucleotides read TGTGCCAGCAGTAAGAATGCGGGGACAGGGAGCCGAGAGACCCAGTACTTC. This translates into CASSKNAGTGSRETQYF.

This chain uses TRBV11-1 with TRBJ2-1; possibly TRBD1 for D (6 bases). The V gene's germline CDR1 is SGHAT and CDR2 FQDESV (reference sequence). V lost 0 bases, J lost 4 bases, and 13 bases lay in between. The CDR3 runs to 16 residues. CDR3 coding DNA: TGTGCCAGCAGCTTAGCGACAGGCCGCGGGTACAATGAGCAGTTCTTC. This translates into CASSLATGRGYNEQFF.

The rearrangement links TRBV9 to TRBJ1-1, with a weak D call TRBD1 (5 bases). This CDR3 is built from 14 residues. Germline values: CDR1 SGDLS, CDR2 YYNGEE. Between the trimmed V and J ends, which lost 1 base and 6 bases, there was a span of 13 bases. In DNA, the CDR3 is TGTGCCAGCAGCGTAAGCGAGGGGTATCCTGAAGCTTTCTTT. This translates into CASSVSEGYPEAFF.

The CDR3 protein is CASSEAGDTGQYF. The CDR3 DNA is TGTGCCAGCAGTGAAGCAGGCGACACAGGGCAGTACTTC. This chain links TRBV25-1 with TRBJ2-4, with D perhaps matching TRBD1 (6 bases). Per germline, CDR1 MGHDK and CDR2 SYGVNS. This CDR3 spans 13 amino acids. The V and J ends lost 2 bases and 13 bases respectively, with 15 bases between them.

The rearrangement links TRBV19 to TRBJ1-1, with 7 nucleotides matching TRBD1. J gave up 3 bases and V 7 bases, and 14 bases lay outside the gene matches. The CDR3 extends over 16 amino acids. The germline V gene has CDR1 LNHDA and CDR2 SQIVND (reference sequence). CDR3 amino acids: CASTDRDTGAHTEAFF. DNA of the CDR3: TGTGCCAGTACCGACCGCGACACAGGGGCGCACACTGAAGCTTTCTTT.

The chain carries TRBV5-4 and TRBJ2-5, with D maybe TRBD2 (6 bases). Per germline, CDR1 SGHNT and CDR2 YYREEE (reference sequence). The CDR3 consists of 15 residues. The V end was cut by 3 bases, the J end by 2 bases, with 14 bases between. This CDR3 is CASSSKRDLQETQYF. CDR3 DNA: TGTGCCAGCAGCTCAAAACGGGACTTACAAGAGACCCAGTACTTC.

The V gene is TRBV4-3, the J gene TRBJ2-5; weak D call: TRBD1 (6 bases). Between the trimmed V and J ends, which lost 0 bases and 1 base, there was a span of 9 bases. This CDR3 is 15 amino acids long. Germline loops: CDR1 LGHNA, CDR2 YSLEER. This CDR3 is CASSQEGGAQETQYF. In DNA, the CDR3 is TGCGCCAGCAGCCAAGAAGGGGGTGCCCAAGAGACCCAGTACTTC.

The genes are TRBV6-1 and TRBJ2-6, with D hard to call. The germline V gene encodes CDR1 MNHNS and CDR2 SASEGT. The V gene lost 0 bases and the J gene lost 4 bases, with 10 bases spanning the gap. This CDR3 is 16 amino acids long. The CDR3 bases are TGTGCCAGCAGTGAAGCAGGCCTGCCCGGGGCCAACGTCCTGACTTTC. It is translated as CASSEAGLPGANVLTF.

This clonotype has a handful of counts. The chain recombines TRBV20-1 with TRBJ2-1, with 7 bases matching TRBD2. Germline CDR1 is DFQATT and CDR2 is SNEGSKA (reference sequence). Trimming took 6 bases from V and 6 from J; bases not matched to a gene: 14. This CDR3 comprises 15 residues. CDR3 protein: CSAYGRENVLNEQFF. CDR3 bases: TGCAGTGCGTATGGGAGGGAGAACGTCCTCAATGAGCAGTTCTTC.